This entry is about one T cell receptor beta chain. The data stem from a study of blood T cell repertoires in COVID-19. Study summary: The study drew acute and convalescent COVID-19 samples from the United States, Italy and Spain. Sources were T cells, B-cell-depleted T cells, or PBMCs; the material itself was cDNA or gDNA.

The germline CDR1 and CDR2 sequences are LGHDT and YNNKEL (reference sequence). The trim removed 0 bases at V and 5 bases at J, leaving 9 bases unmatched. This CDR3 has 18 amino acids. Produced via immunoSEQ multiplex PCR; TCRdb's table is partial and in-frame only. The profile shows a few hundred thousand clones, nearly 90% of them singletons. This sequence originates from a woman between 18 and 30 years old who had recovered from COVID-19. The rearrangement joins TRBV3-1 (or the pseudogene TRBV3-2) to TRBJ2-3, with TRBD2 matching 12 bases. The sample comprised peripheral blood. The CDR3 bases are TGTGCCAGCAGCCAAGACCTCCGACTAGCGGGAGCGGGAGATACGCAGTATTTT. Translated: CASSQDLRLAGAGDTQYF.